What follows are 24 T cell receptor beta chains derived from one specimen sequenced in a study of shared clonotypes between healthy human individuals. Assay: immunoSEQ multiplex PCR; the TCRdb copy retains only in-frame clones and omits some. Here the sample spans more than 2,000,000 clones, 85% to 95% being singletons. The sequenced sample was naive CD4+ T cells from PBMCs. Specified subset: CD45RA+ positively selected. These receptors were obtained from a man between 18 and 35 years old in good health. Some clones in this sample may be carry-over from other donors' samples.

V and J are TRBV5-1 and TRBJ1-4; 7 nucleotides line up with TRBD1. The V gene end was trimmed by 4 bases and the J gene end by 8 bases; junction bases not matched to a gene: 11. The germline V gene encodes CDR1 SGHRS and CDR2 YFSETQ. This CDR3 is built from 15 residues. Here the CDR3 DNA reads TGCGCCAGCAGCGAGCAGGGGGAAGGATGGGAAAAACTGTTTTTT. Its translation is CASSEQGEGWEKLFF. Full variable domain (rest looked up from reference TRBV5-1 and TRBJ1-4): KAGVTQTPRYLIKTRGQQVTLSCSPISGHRSVSWYQQTPGQGLQFLFEYFSETQRNKGNFPGRFSGRQFSNSRSEMNVSTLELGDSALYLCASSEQGEGWEKLFFGSGTQLSVL.

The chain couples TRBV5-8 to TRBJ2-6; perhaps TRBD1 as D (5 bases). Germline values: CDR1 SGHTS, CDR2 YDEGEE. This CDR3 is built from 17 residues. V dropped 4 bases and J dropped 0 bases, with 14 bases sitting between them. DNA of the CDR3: TGTGCCAGCAGCCCGTCGACAGCGTCCTCTGGGGCCAACGTCCTGACTTTC. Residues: CASSPSTASSGANVLTF.

DNA of the CDR3: TGTGCCAGCAGGGATACGGGATGGAACTATGGCTACACCTTC. It is translated as CASRDTGWNYGYTF. V gene TRBV7-2 combines with J gene TRBJ1-2; no clear D. The germline V and J ends were trimmed by 6 bases and 2 bases, with 13 bases remaining between them. CDR3 length equals 14 residues. The germline V gene has CDR1 SGHTA and CDR2 FQGNSA.

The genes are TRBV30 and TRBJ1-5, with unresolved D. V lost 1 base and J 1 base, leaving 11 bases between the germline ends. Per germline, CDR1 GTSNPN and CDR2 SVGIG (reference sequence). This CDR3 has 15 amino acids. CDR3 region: CAWSGTGSSNQPQHF. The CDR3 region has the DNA TGTGCCTGGAGTGGGACGGGGTCCAGCAATCAGCCCCAGCATTTT.

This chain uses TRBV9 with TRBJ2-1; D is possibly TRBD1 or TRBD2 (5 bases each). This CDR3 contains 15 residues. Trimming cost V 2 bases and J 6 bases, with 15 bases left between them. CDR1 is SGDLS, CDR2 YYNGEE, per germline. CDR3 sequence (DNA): TGTGCCAGCAGCGTGGGACCGATATTGGGCAATGAGCAGTTCTTC. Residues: CASSVGPILGNEQFF.

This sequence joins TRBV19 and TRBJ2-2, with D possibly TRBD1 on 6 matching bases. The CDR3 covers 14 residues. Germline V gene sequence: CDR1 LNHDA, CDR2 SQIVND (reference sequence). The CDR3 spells CGTYGQPNTGELFF. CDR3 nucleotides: TGTGGGACCTACGGACAGCCGAACACCGGGGAGCTGTTTTTT.

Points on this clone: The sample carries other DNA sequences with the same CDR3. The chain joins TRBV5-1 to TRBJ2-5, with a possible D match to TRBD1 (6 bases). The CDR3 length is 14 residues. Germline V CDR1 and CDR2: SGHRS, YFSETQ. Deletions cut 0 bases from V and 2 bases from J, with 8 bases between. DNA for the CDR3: TGCGCCAGCAGCTTGGGGGGGCGGCAAGAGACCCAGTACTTC. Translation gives CASSLGGRQETQYF. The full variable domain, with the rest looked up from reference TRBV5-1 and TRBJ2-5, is KAGVTQTPRYLIKTRGQQVTLSCSPISGHRSVSWYQQTPGQGLQFLFEYFSETQRNKGNFPGRFSGRQFSNSRSEMNVSTLELGDSALYLCASSLGGRQETQYFGPGTRLLVL.

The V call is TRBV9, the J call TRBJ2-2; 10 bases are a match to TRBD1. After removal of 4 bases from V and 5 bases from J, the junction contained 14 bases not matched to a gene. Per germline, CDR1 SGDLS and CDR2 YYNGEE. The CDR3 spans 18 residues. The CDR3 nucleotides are TGTGCCAGCAGCCCACGGGGGAGAGACAGGGGGCATACCGGGGAGCTGTTTTTT. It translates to CASSPRGRDRGHTGELFF.

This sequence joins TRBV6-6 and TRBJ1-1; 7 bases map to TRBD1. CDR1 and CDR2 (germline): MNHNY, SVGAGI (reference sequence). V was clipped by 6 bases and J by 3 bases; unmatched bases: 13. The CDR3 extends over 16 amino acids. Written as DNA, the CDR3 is TGTGCCAGCAGCCGACCTCGACAGGGAGATGACACTGAAGCTTTCTTT. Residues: CASSRPRQGDDTEAFF.

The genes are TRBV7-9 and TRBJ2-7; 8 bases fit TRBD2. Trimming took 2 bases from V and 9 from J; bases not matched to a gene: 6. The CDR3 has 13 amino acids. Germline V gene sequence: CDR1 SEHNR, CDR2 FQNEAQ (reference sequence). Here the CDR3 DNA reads TGTGCCAGCAGCTTACAGCGGGAGACGGGGCAGTACTTC. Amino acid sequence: CASSLQRETGQYF.

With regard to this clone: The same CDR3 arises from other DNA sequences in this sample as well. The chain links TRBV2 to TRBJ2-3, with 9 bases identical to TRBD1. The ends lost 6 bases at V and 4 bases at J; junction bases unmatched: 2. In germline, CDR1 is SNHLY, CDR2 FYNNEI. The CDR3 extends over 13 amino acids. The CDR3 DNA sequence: TGTGCCAGCAGAGGGACAGGGTCAGATACGCAGTATTTT. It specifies CASRGTGSDTQYF.

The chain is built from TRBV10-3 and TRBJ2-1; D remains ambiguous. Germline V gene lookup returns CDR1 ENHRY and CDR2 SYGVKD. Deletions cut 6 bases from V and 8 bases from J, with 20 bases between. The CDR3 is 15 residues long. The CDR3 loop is CAISYGSPLRDEQFF. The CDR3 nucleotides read TGTGCCATCAGCTACGGGTCCCCTTTGCGCGATGAGCAGTTCTTC.

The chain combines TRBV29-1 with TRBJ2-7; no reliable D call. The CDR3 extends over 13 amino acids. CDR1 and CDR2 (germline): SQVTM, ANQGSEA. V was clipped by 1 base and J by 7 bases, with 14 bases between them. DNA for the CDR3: TGCAGCGTTGAAGGGACCCCCTCGAGAGAGCAGTACTTC. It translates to CSVEGTPSREQYF.

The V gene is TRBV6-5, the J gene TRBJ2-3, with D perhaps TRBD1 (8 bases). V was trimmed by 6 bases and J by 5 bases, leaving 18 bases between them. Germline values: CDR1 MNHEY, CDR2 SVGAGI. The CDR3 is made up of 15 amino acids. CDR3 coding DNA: TGTGCCAGCAGGGTAGGACAGGGAGGGGGAGATACGCAGTATTTT. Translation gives CASRVGQGGGDTQYF.

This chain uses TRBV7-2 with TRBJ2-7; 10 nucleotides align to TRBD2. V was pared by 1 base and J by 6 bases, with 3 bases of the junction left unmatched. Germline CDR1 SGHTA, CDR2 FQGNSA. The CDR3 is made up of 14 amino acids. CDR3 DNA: TGTGCCAGCAGCTTAGACCCTAGCGGGAGCGAGCAGTACTTC. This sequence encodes CASSLDPSGSEQYF.

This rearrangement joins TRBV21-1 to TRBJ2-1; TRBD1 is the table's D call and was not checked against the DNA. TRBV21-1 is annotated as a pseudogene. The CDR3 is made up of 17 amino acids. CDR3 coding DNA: TGTGCCAGCAGCAAAGCTAGGCCAGGAATTACAATAGATGAGCAGTTCTTC. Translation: CASSKARPGITIDEQFF.

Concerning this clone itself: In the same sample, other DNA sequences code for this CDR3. The CDR3 DNA is TGCGCCAGCAGCCGACAGGCGAACACCGGGGAGCTGTTTTTT. It specifies CASSRQANTGELFF. This sequence joins TRBV5-1 and TRBJ2-2, with D possibly being TRBD1 (6 bases). The germline V gene encodes CDR1 SGHRS and CDR2 YFSETQ. V was pared by 4 bases and J by 0 bases, with 7 bases between. This CDR3 is built from 14 residues.

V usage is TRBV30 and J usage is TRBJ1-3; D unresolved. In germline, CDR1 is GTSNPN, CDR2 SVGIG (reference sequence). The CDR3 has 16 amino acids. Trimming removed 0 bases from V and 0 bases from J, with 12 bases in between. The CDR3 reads CAWSVVPGSSGNTIYF. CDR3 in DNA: TGTGCCTGGAGTGTAGTCCCGGGGAGCTCTGGAAACACCATATATTTT.

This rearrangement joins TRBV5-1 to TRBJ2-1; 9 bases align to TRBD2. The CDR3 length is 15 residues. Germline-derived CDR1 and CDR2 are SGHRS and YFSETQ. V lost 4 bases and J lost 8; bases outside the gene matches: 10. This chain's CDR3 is CASSQGLALGYEQFF. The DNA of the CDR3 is TGCGCCAGCAGCCAGGGACTAGCCCTCGGATATGAGCAGTTCTTC.

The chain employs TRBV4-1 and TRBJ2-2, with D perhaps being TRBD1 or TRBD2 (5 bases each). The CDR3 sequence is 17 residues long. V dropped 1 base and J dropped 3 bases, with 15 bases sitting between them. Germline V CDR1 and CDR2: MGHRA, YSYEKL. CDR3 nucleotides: TGCGCCAGCAGCCAAGCTCCCGGGACGTTACACACCGGGGAGCTGTTTTTT. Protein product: CASSQAPGTLHTGELFF.

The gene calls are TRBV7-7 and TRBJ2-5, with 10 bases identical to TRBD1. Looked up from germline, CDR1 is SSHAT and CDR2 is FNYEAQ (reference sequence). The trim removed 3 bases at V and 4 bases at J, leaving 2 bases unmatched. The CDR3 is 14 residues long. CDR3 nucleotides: TGTGCCAGCAGCTTGGACAGGGGGTCAGAGACCCAGTACTTC. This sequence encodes CASSLDRGSETQYF.

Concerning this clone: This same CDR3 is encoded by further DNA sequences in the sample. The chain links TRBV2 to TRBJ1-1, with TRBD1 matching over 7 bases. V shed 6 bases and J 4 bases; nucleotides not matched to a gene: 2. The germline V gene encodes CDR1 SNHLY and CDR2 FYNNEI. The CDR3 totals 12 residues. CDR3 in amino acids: CASRGDSTEAFF. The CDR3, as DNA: TGTGCCAGCAGGGGGGACAGCACTGAAGCTTTCTTT.

The CDR3: CATSRTGGGGASYEQYF. The CDR3 bases are TGTGCCACCAGCAGAACCGGCGGGGGGGGCGCGTCCTACGAGCAGTACTTC. This rearrangement joins TRBV15 to TRBJ2-7; the match to TRBD2 covers 9 bases. With 2 bases clipped from V and 1 base from J, the junction kept 9 bases outside the gene matches. The CDR3 loop spans 17 amino acids. CDR1 is LNHNV and CDR2 is YYDKDF in the germline V gene (reference sequence).

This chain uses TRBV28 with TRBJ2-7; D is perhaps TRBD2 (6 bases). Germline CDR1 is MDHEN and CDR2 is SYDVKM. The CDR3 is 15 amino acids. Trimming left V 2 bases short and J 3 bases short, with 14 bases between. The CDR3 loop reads CASSLGGAPLYEQYF. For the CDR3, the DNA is TGTGCCAGCAGTTTAGGAGGGGCACCACTCTACGAGCAGTACTTC.